These T cell receptor beta chains were read from a single sample in a study of T-cell memory formation after mild COVID-19. TCRdb itself ran the 5' RACE reads through MiXCR, one entry per CDR3 protein. The table includes 150,000 to 200,000 distinct CDR3 sequences, 15% to 20% detected once. The specimen was PBMCs or a T cell subset sorted from them (not recorded which). Receptor source: a man younger than 30 who had mild COVID-19 (a few samples of this study predate the infection). Cell type and time point are not known. The CDR3 runs from the conserved cysteine through the conserved F or W. Each record gives: D gene, V gene, J gene, CDR3 length, clone size, CDR3 DNA, CDR3 protein. D genes are given only for firm matches. Where a row states a size, it is once, few, many or the class of an expanded clone; other rows omit it.

D: -
V: TRBV11-2
J: TRBJ2-5
length: 12
size: few
DNA: TGTGCCAGCGGCGTGGGCGAGGAGACCCAGTACTTC
CDR3: CASGVGEETQYF

D: TRBD1
V: TRBV27
J: TRBJ1-2
length: 14
size: few
DNA: TGTGCCAGCAGTTTCTCCCTGACAGGGGTCGGCTACACCTTC
CDR3: CASSFSLTGVGYTF

D: -
V: TRBV6-5
J: TRBJ2-3
length: 15
size: -
DNA: TGTGCCAGCAAGTTTAGGGGGGGCCCCACAGATACGCAGTATTTT
CDR3: CASKFRGGPTDTQYF

D: -
V: TRBV5-1
J: TRBJ1-6
length: 15
size: few
DNA: TGCGCCAGCAGCGCCCTAGGGACCGAAGGTTCACCCCTCCACTTT
CDR3: CASSALGTEGSPLHF

D: -
V: TRBV28
J: TRBJ2-3
length: 16
size: few
DNA: TGTGCCAGCAGTTCCCGGGGAGGTACTAGCACAGATACGCAGTATTTT
CDR3: CASSSRGGTSTDTQYF

D: -
V: TRBV12-3/TRBV12-4
J: TRBJ2-4
length: 11
size: few
DNA: TGTGCCAGCAGTTTACAGGGGAGGACGCACTTC
CDR3: CASSLQGRTHF

D: -
V: TRBV11-3
J: TRBJ2-6
length: 15
size: -
DNA: TGTGCCAGCAGCAAGACTACCTCTGGGGCCAACGTCCTGACTTTC
CDR3: CASSKTTSGANVLTF

D: TRBD1
V: TRBV6-5
J: TRBJ2-5
length: 15
size: few
DNA: TGTGCCAGCAGTCGGCGGACAGGGGCCCAAGAGACCCAGTACTTC
CDR3: CASSRRTGAQETQYF

D: -
V: TRBV20-1
J: TRBJ1-2
length: 11
size: few
DNA: TGCAGTGCGTACAGCAACTATGGCTACACCTTC
CDR3: CSAYSNYGYTF

D: TRBD1
V: TRBV11-2
J: TRBJ1-1
length: 14
size: few
DNA: TGTGCCAGCAGCTTGCAGGGGGCGGTCACTGAAGCTTTCTTT
CDR3: CASSLQGAVTEAFF

D: -
V: TRBV24-1
J: TRBJ2-2
length: 15
size: -
DNA: TGTGCCACCAGTGTTGCAGGGGTGAACACCGGGGAGCTGTTTTTT
CDR3: CATSVAGVNTGELFF

D: -
V: TRBV12-3/TRBV12-4
J: TRBJ2-7
length: 14
size: -
DNA: TGTGCCAGCAGTTTGAACGGTCAGGCTTACGAGCAGTACTTC
CDR3: CASSLNGQAYEQYF

D: -
V: TRBV27
J: TRBJ1-1
length: 13
size: -
DNA: TGTGCCAGCAGTTGGTCGACGGACACTGAAGCTTTCTTT
CDR3: CASSWSTDTEAFF

D: -
V: TRBV5-1
J: TRBJ1-6
length: 13
size: once
DNA: TGCGCCAGCAGCCGGGCCTTAAATTCACCCCTCCACTTT
CDR3: CASSRALNSPLHF

D: TRBD1
V: TRBV4-3
J: TRBJ2-4
length: 14
size: -
DNA: TGCGCCAGCAGCCATGACAGGGGGCTAGGCATTCAGTACTTC
CDR3: CASSHDRGLGIQYF

D: -
V: TRBV20-1
J: TRBJ1-2
length: 11
size: -
DNA: TGCAGTGCCGACAGGACCTATGGCTACACCTTC
CDR3: CSADRTYGYTF

D: -
V: TRBV12-3/TRBV12-4
J: TRBJ1-5
length: 15
size: few
DNA: TGTGCCAGCACCCGCTTCGGAGACAGCAATCAGCCCCAGCATTTT
CDR3: CASTRFGDSNQPQHF

D: TRBD1
V: TRBV20-1
J: TRBJ1-2
length: 14
size: few
DNA: TGCAGTGCTAGAGACCTAGACAGGGGTGTCGGCTACACCTTC
CDR3: CSARDLDRGVGYTF

D: TRBD1
V: TRBV7-2
J: TRBJ2-2
length: 17
size: -
DNA: TGTGCCAGCAGCGTGCCGGGACAGGTTGCATTTACCGGGGAGCTGTTTTTT
CDR3: CASSVPGQVAFTGELFF

D: -
V: TRBV20-1
J: TRBJ2-7
length: 11
size: few
DNA: TGCAGTGCTACCGGACAGAACGAGCAGTACTTC
CDR3: CSATGQNEQYF

D: -
V: TRBV6-5
J: TRBJ1-1
length: 12
size: few
DNA: TGTGCCAGCAGGGTTACCGAAGACGAAGCTTTCTTT
CDR3: CASRVTEDEAFF

D: -
V: TRBV21-1
J: TRBJ2-1
length: 13
size: -
DNA: TGTGCCAGCCAGGGGGACAAAAACAATGAGCAGTTCTTC
CDR3: CASQGDKNNEQFF